The clone carrying this T cell receptor beta chain was observed a handful of times. Its antigen is still unknown. TCRdb re-derived calls from the 5' RACE reads in MiXCR, one entry per CDR3 protein. In the table there are fewer than 35,000 distinct CDR3 sequences, less than 4.5% of which are singletons. This record belongs to a study of early T cells in non-severe SARS-CoV-2 infection. Study-level points and caveats: Matching with VDJdb favored anti-spike CD8 responses (missing private and CD4 specificities).

CDR1 is MNHEY and CDR2 is SVGEGT in the germline V gene. Trimming took off 0 bases at V and 1 base at J, with 16 bases between the two ends. The CDR3 is 17 residues long. This TCR derives from an adult who was a healthcare worker with PCR-confirmed SARS-CoV-2 infection or an uninfected control (not recorded which). Material for sequencing was whole blood. The chain joins TRBV6-2 or TRBV6-3 to TRBJ2-7; D might be TRBD1 or TRBD2, each matching 5 bases. The CDR3 region is CASSYSGRDQKSYEQYF. The DNA for the CDR3 is TGTGCCAGCAGTTACTCGGGCAGGGACCAGAAATCCTACGAGCAGTACTTC.